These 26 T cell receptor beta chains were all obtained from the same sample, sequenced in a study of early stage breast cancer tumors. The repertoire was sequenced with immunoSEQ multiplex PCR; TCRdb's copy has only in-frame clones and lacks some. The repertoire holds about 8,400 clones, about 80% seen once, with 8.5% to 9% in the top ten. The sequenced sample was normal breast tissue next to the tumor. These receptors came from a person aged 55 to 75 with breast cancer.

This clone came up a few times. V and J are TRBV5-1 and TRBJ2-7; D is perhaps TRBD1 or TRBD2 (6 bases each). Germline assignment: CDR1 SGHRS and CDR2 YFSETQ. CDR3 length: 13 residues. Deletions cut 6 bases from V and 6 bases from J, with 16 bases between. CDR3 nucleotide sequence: TGCGCCAGCACCGACCCGGGGGCGTCCGAGCAGTACTTC. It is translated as CASTDPGASEQYF.

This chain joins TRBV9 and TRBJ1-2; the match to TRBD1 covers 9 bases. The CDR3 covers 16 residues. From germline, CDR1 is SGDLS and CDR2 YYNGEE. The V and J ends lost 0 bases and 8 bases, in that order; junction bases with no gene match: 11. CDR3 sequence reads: CASSVGGRTGDGGYTF. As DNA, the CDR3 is TGTGCCAGCAGCGTAGGAGGTCGGACAGGGGATGGGGGCTACACCTTC.

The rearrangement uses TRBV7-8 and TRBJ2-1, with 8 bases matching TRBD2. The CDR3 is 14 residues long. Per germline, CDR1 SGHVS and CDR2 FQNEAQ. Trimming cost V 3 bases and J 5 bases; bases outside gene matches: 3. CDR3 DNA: TGTGCCAGCAGCTTTAGCGGGACGAACAATGAGCAGTTCTTC. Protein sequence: CASSFSGTNNEQFF.

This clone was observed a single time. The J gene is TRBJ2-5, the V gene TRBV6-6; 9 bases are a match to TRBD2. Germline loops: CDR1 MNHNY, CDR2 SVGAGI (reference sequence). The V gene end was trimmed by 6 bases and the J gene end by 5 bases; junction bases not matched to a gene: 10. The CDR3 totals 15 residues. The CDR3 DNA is TGTGCCAGCAGCACCCCGGCGGGGGGGATGGAGACCCAGTACTTC. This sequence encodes CASSTPAGGMETQYF.

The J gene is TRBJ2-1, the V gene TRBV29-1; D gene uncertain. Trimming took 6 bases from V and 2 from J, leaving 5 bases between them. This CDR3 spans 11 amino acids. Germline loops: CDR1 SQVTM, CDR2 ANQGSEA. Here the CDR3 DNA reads TGCAGCGTCTCCCCCTACAATGAGCAGTTCTTC. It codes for CSVSPYNEQFF.

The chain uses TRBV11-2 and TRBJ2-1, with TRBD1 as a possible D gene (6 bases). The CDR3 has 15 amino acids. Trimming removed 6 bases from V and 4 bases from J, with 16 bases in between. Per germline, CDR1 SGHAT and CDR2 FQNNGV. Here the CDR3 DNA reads TGTGCCAGCAGTCTATGGGCAGGGGAGTACAATGAGCAGTTCTTC. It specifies CASSLWAGEYNEQFF. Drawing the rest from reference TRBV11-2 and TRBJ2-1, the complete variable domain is EAGVAQSPRYKIIEKRQSVAFWCNPISGHATLYWYQQILGQGPKLLIQFQNNGVVDDSQLPKDRFSAERLKGVDSTLKIQPAKLEDSAVYLCASSLWAGEYNEQFFGPGTRLTVL.

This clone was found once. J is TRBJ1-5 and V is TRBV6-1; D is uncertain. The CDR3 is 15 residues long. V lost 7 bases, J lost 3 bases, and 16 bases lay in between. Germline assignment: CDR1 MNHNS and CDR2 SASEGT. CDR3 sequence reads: CASTERYSLNQPQHF. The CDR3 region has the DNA TGTGCCAGCACCGAGAGATACAGCCTCAATCAGCCCCAGCATTTT.

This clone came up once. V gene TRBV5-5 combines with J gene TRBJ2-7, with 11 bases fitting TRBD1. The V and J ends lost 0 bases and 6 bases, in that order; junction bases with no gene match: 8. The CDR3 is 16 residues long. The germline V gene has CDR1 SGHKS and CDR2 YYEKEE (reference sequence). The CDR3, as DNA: TGTGCCAGCAGCTTGGCGGCCGGGACAGGGGGATCCGAGCAGTACTTC. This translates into CASSLAAGTGGSEQYF. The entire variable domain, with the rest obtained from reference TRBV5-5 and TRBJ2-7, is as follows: DAGVTQSPTHLIKTRGQQVTLRCSPISGHKSVSWYQQVLGQGPQFIFQYYEKEERGRGNFPDRFSARQFPNYSSELNVNALLLGDSALYLCASSLAAGTGGSEQYFGPGTRLTVT.

CDR3 in amino acids: CASSSTGLFGTEAFF. For the CDR3, the DNA is TGTGCCAGCAGTTCGACAGGGCTCTTTGGGACTGAAGCTTTCTTT. The rearrangement uses TRBV27 and TRBJ1-1; 7 bases align to TRBD1. V shed 4 bases, J shed 5 bases, and the junction held 10 bases outside the gene matches. Germline-derived CDR1 and CDR2 are MNHEY and SMNVEV (reference sequence). This CDR3 is 15 amino acids long.

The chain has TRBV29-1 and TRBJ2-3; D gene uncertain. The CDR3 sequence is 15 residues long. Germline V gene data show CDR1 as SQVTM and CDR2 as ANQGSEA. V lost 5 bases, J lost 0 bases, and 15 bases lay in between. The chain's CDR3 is CSVWYAPSSTDTQYF. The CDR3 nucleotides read TGCAGCGTTTGGTATGCCCCCTCTAGCACAGATACGCAGTATTTT.

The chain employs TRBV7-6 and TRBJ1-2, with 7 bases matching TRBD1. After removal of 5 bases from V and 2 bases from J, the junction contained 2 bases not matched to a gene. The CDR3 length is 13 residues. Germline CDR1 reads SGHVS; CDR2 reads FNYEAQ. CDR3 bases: TGTGCCAGCAGCGGGACAGACAACTATGGCTACACCTTC. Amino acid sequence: CASSGTDNYGYTF.

CDR3 DNA: TGTGCCAGCAGCACCCGACTAGCGGGGGGTTACAATGAGCAGTTCTTC. Its translation: CASSTRLAGGYNEQFF. The V call is TRBV7-9, the J call TRBJ2-1; 13 positions match TRBD2. CDR3 length equals 16 residues. J gave up 4 bases and V 5 bases, and 5 bases lay outside the gene matches. Germline loops: CDR1 SEHNR, CDR2 FQNEAQ (reference sequence).

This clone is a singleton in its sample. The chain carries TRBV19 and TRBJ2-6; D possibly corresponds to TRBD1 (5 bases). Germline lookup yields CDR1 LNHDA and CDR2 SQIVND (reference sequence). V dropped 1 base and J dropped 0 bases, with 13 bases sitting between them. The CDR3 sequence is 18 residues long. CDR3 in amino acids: CASSIGAGAGSGANVLTF. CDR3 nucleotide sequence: TGTGCCAGTAGTATAGGAGCTGGGGCAGGCTCTGGGGCCAACGTCCTGACTTTC.

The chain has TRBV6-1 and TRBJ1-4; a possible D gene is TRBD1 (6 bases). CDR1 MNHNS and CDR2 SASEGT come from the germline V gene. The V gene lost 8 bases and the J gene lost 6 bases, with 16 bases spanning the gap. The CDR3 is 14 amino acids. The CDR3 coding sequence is TGTGCCAGCGGTGGTGGCAGGGGCCATGAAAAACTGTTTTTT. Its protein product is CASGGGRGHEKLFF.

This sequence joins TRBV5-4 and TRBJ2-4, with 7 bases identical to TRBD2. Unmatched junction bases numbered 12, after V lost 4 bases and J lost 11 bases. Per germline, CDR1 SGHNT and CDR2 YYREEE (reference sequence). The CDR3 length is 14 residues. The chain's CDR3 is CASSPSQAGPLQYF. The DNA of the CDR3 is TGTGCCAGCAGCCCCTCCCAAGCGGGACCCCTTCAGTACTTC. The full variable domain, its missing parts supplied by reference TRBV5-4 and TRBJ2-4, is ETGVTQSPTHLIKTRGQQVTLRCSSQSGHNTVSWYQQALGQGPQFIFQYYREEENGRGNFPPRFSGLQFPNYSSELNVNALELDDSALYLCASSPSQAGPLQYFGAGTRLSVL.

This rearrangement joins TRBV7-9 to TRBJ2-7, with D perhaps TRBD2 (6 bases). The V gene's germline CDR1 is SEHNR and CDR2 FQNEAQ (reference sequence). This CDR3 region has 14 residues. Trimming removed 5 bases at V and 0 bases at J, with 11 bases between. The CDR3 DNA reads TGTGCCAGCAGCCGCGGGGCGGTCTCCTACGAGCAGTACTTC. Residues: CASSRGAVSYEQYF. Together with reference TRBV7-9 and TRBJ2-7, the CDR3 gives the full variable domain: DTGVSQNPRHKITKRGQNVTFRCDPISEHNRLYWYRQTLGQGPEFLTYFQNEAQLEKSRLLSDRFSAERPKGSFSTLEIQRTEQGDSAMYLCASSRGAVSYEQYFGPGTRLTVT.

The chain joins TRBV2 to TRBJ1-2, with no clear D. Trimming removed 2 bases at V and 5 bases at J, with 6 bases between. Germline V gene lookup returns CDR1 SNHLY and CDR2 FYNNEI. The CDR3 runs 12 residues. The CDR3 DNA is TGTGCCAGCAGTGAACGGGGATATGGCTACACCTTC. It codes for CASSERGYGYTF.

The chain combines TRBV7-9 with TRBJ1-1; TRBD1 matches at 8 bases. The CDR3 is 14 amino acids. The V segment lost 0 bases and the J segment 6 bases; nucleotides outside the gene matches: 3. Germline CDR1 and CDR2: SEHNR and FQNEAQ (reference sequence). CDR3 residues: CASSLASTGAEAFF. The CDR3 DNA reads TGTGCCAGCAGCTTAGCCTCGACAGGGGCTGAAGCTTTCTTT.

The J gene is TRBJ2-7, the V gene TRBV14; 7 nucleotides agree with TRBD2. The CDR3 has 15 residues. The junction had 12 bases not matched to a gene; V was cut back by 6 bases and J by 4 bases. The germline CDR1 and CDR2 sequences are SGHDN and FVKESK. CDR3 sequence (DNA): TGTGCCAGCAGTTTTTTTGGGGGGGACCGATACGAGCAGTACTTC. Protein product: CASSFFGGDRYEQYF. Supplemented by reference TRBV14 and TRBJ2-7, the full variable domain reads EAGVTQFPSHSVIEKGQTVTLRCDPISGHDNLYWYRRVMGKEIKFLLHFVKESKQDESGMPNNRFLAERTGGTYSTLKVQPAELEDSGVYFCASSFFGGDRYEQYFGPGTRLTVT.

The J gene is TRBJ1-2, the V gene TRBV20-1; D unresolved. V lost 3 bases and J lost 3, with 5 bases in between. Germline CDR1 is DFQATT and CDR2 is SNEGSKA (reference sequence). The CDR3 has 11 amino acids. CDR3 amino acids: CSARWDYGYTF. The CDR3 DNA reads TGCAGTGCTAGGTGGGACTATGGCTACACCTTC.

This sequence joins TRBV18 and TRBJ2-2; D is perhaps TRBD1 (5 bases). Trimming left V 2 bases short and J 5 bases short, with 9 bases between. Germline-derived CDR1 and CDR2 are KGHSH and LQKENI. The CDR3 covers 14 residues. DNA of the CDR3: TGTGCCAGCTCACCATGGCAGGGTACCGGGGAGCTGTTTTTT. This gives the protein CASSPWQGTGELFF.

The chain's CDR3 is CASSLRTGLTYEQYF. For the CDR3, the DNA is TGTGCCAGCAGCCTCAGGACAGGCCTAACCTACGAGCAGTACTTC. The gene calls are TRBV28 and TRBJ2-7; 7 bases map to TRBD1. Trimming at V came to 6 bases and at J to 2 bases, leaving 10 bases not matched to a gene. Looked up from germline, CDR1 is MDHEN and CDR2 is SYDVKM. The CDR3 totals 15 residues.

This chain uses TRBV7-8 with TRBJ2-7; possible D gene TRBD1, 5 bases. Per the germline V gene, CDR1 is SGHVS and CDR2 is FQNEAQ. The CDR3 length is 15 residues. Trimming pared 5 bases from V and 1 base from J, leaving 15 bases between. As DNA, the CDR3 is TGTGCCAGCAGCCCTGAAGACAGAAAGTCCTACGAGCAGTACTTC. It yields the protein CASSPEDRKSYEQYF.

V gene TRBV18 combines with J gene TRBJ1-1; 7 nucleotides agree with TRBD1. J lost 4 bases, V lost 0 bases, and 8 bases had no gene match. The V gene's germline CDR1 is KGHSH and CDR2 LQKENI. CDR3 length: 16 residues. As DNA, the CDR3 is TGTGCCAGCTCACCACCCGGAGGGGGCGATAGCACTGAAGCTTTCTTT. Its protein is CASSPPGGGDSTEAFF.

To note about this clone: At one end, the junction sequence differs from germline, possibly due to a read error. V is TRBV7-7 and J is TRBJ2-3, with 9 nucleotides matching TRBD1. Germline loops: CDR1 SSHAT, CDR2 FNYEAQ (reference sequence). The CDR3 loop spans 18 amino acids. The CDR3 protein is CASSPGTGSWQPTDTQYF. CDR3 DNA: TGTGCTAGCAGCCCCGGGACAGGGTCATGGCAACCAACAGATACGCAGTATTTT.

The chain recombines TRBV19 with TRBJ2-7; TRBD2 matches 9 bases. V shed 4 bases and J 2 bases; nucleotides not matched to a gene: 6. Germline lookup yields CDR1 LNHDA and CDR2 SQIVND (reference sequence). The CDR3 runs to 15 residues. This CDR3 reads CASSRIAGVTYEQYF. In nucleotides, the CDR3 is TGTGCCAGTAGTAGAATAGCGGGGGTAACCTACGAGCAGTACTTC.